The 13 T cell receptor beta chains below come from one sample, sequenced in a study of T cell changes during pregnancy in multiple sclerosis. The assay was immunoSEQ multiplex PCR, and TCRdb's table has in-frame clones only and misses some. The sample yields about 40,000 clones, about 88% seen once. The sample was CD4+ T cells from peripheral blood mononuclear cells, taken in the first trimester of pregnancy. The origin of the receptors is a female donor with multiple sclerosis, enrolled in a pregnancy study.

This chain links TRBV4-2 with TRBJ2-2, with 8 positions matching TRBD2. The CDR3 has 16 residues. V shed 1 base and J 7 bases; nucleotides not matched to a gene: 8. CDR1 and CDR2 from the germline V gene are LGHNA and YNFKEQ. The CDR3 reads CASSQGRGGFNGELFF. Here the CDR3 DNA reads TGTGCCAGCAGCCAAGGCCGGGGGGGCTTTAACGGGGAGCTGTTTTTT.

The genes are TRBV7-9 and TRBJ2-1, with D perhaps matching TRBD1 (7 bases). The CDR3 length is 17 residues. Trimming pared 6 bases from V and 8 bases from J, leaving 26 bases between. Germline lookup yields CDR1 SEHNR and CDR2 FQNEAQ (reference sequence). The CDR3 loop reads CASSPGDGGGNLDEQFF. The CDR3 bases are TGTGCCAGCAGTCCTGGGGATGGAGGGGGCAATTTAGATGAGCAGTTCTTC.

This clone was found once. This sequence joins TRBV7-7 and TRBJ2-5; D is possibly TRBD1 (6 bases). Trimming left V 5 bases short and J 3 bases short, with 10 bases between. The germline gives CDR1 SSHAT, CDR2 FNYEAQ (reference sequence). The CDR3 has 13 residues. CDR3 DNA: TGTGCCAGCAGCCAGCAGGGGAAAGAGACCCAGTACTTC. It is translated as CASSQQGKETQYF.

The V call is TRBV4-1, the J call TRBJ2-4; TRBD1 aligns across 7 bases. V dropped 0 bases and J dropped 0; count of bases not matched to a gene: 8. The CDR3 consists of 18 residues. Germline values: CDR1 MGHRA, CDR2 YSYEKL. CDR3 sequence: CASSQDRRQGLAKNIQYF. In DNA, the CDR3 is TGCGCCAGCAGCCAAGATCGGAGACAGGGCCTAGCCAAAAACATTCAGTACTTC.

The chain is built from TRBV19 and TRBJ1-2; TRBD1 might be the D (5 bases). This CDR3 contains 12 residues. From germline, CDR1 is LNHDA and CDR2 SQIVND (reference sequence). Between the trimmed V and J ends, which lost 3 bases and 8 bases, there was a span of 10 bases. CDR3 loop: CASSIGGLGYTF. CDR3 bases: TGTGCCAGTAGTATCGGGGGTTTGGGCTACACCTTC.

The V gene is TRBV5-1, the J gene TRBJ2-5, with D maybe TRBD2 (6 bases). From germline, CDR1 is SGHRS and CDR2 YFSETQ. The CDR3 runs to 16 residues. Trimming shortened V by 9 bases and J by 1 base, and 22 bases separated the two germline ends. The CDR3 here is CATKDGTRQSQETQYF. Written as DNA, the CDR3 is TGCGCCACCAAAGATGGGACTCGCCAATCCCAAGAGACCCAGTACTTC.

The chain uses TRBV7-8 and TRBJ2-7, with 14 bases aligning to TRBD2. Trimming cost V 5 bases and J 0 bases; bases outside gene matches: 6. Germline V gene data show CDR1 as SGHVS and CDR2 as FQNEAQ. The CDR3 loop spans 17 amino acids. CDR3 sequence: CASSQRTSGRTSYEQYF. The CDR3, as DNA: TGTGCCAGCAGCCAACGGACTAGCGGGAGGACCTCCTACGAGCAGTACTTC.

V is TRBV18 and J is TRBJ1-5; D gene uncertain. The CDR3 loop spans 15 amino acids. Per the germline V gene, CDR1 is KGHSH and CDR2 is LQKENI. V lost 0 bases and J 5 bases, leaving 11 bases between the germline ends. Here the CDR3 reads CASSPPPGLDQPQHF. In nucleotides, the CDR3 is TGTGCCAGCTCACCACCCCCAGGACTAGATCAGCCCCAGCATTTT.

The chain uses TRBV6-5 and TRBJ1-1; D perhaps matches TRBD1 (6 bases). V gave up 5 bases and J gave up 11 bases, with 12 bases separating them. This CDR3 is 11 amino acids long. The germline gives CDR1 MNHEY, CDR2 SVGAGI. CDR3 protein: CASSEGTPAFF. In DNA form, the CDR3 reads TGTGCCAGCAGTGAAGGGACACCGGCTTTCTTT.

With respect to this clone: At one boundary the junction diverges from the germline segment, which might be a read error. The rearrangement links TRBV2 to TRBJ2-3; 12 nucleotides agree with TRBD1. The CDR3 contains 12 residues. Germline V gives CDR1 SNHLY, CDR2 FYNNEI. For the CDR3, the DNA is TGTGCCAGCAGTGTCGGGGACAGGGGGCGCGATTTT. Amino acid sequence: CASSVGDRGRDF.

The rearrangement joins TRBV19 to TRBJ1-2, with 7 bases aligning to TRBD1. The V segment lost 4 bases and the J segment 8 bases; nucleotides outside the gene matches: 4. Germline V gene lookup returns CDR1 LNHDA and CDR2 SQIVND (reference sequence). The CDR3 runs to 12 residues. This CDR3 is CASSRQGYGYTF. The CDR3 DNA reads TGTGCCAGTAGTAGACAGGGTTACGGCTACACCTTC.

The chain couples TRBV6-4 to TRBJ2-7; 8 bases align to TRBD1. The junction had 13 bases not matched to a gene; V was cut back by 3 bases and J by 3 bases. In germline, CDR1 is MRHNA, CDR2 SNTAGT. The CDR3 consists of 17 residues. The CDR3 reads CASSESGQGWALYEQYF. The CDR3 nucleotides are TGTGCCAGCAGTGAATCTGGACAGGGTTGGGCCCTCTACGAGCAGTACTTC.

The genes are TRBV6-5 and TRBJ2-3, with D possibly being TRBD2 (7 bases). Germline assignment: CDR1 MNHEY and CDR2 SVGAGI. There are 15 residues in the CDR3. Between the trimmed V and J ends, which lost 5 bases and 2 bases, there was a span of 14 bases. The CDR3 bases are TGTGCCAGCAGTCTCAGGGGAGGGCACACAGATACGCAGTATTTT. Amino acids: CASSLRGGHTDTQYF.